This T cell receptor beta chain came from a study of beta chain features in type 1 diabetes. Study details: The patients were much like the healthy donors in age, gender and cell yields.

Germline values: CDR1 SGHVS, CDR2 FQNEAQ. This CDR3 has 16 amino acids. With 0 bases clipped from V and 0 bases from J, the junction kept 3 bases outside the gene matches. About this clone itself: The antigen is not known.

Sequencing targeted expressed TCRB transcripts, as all isolated RNA had been reverse transcribed. Only in-frame clones appear in the TCRdb table, and some are missing; sequencing was by immunoSEQ multiplex PCR. The sample contains roughly 150,000 clones, around 9.7% of which appear only once. Study-level points and caveats: Among all four CD4+ subsets, Type 1 diabetes patients had TCRB CDR3s that were moderately but significantly shorter.

The chain employs TRBV7-8 and TRBJ1-1; 8 bases agree with TRBD1. The sequenced sample consisted of central memory CD4+ T cells from blood. The receptor was isolated from a woman younger than 45 with type 1 diabetes. For the CDR3, the DNA is TGTGCCAGCAGCTTAGCGGGACAGGTTATGAACACTGAAGCTTTCTTT. Encoded protein: CASSLAGQVMNTEAFF.